The 4 T cell receptor beta chains reported below all come from one sample, sequenced in a study of early T cells in non-severe SARS-CoV-2 infection. TCRdb itself ran the 5' RACE reads through MiXCR, one entry per CDR3 protein. The top ten clones hold just over 20% of a sample with 40,000 or so distinct CDR3 sequences, 11% of them seen once. The sample comprised whole blood. The receptors were gathered from an adult who was a healthcare worker with PCR-confirmed SARS-CoV-2 infection or an uninfected control (not recorded which).

The chain has TRBV6-6 and TRBJ2-2; a possible D gene is TRBD2 (6 bases). V was shortened by 4 bases and J by 6 bases, with 6 bases between the two germline ends. CDR3 length: 12 residues. Germline CDR1 and CDR2: MNHNY and SVGAGI (reference sequence). The CDR3 sequence is CASSWGAGELFF. The DNA for the CDR3 is TGTGCCAGCAGTTGGGGGGCCGGGGAGCTGTTTTTT.

This chain joins TRBV10-3 and TRBJ1-1; 9 bases line up with TRBD1. The length of the CDR3 is 15 residues. The germline gives CDR1 ENHRY, CDR2 SYGVKD. V lost 6 bases to trimming and J lost 5 bases; unmatched junction nucleotides: 10. The CDR3 DNA follows: TGTGCCATCAGGGATCAGGACAGGGGTAGAACTGAAGCTTTCTTT. Translating gives CAIRDQDRGRTEAFF.

The table lists this clonotype with many counts. The rearrangement joins TRBV30 to TRBJ2-5; a possible D gene is TRBD2 (5 bases). CDR1 GTSNPN and CDR2 SVGIG come from the germline V gene (reference sequence). Trimming took 0 bases from V and 0 from J, leaving 14 bases between them. This CDR3 is 16 amino acids long. The CDR3 here is CAWSVKTWGDQETQYF. The DNA for the CDR3 is TGTGCCTGGAGTGTAAAGACGTGGGGAGACCAAGAGACCCAGTACTTC. The complete variable domain, with remaining parts taken from reference TRBV30 and TRBJ2-5, reads SQTIHQWPATLVQPVGSPLSLECTVEGTSNPNLYWYRQAAGRGLQLLFYSVGIGQISSEVPQNLSASRPQDRQFILSSKKLLLSDSGFYLCAWSVKTWGDQETQYFGPGTRLLVL.

Only a few counts were recorded for this clonotype. The chain is built from TRBV2 and TRBJ2-1; D not certain. The CDR3 is made up of 10 amino acids. Germline V gene data show CDR1 as SNHLY and CDR2 as FYNNEI. The germline V and J ends were trimmed by 6 bases and 5 bases, with 2 bases remaining between them. The CDR3 DNA reads TGTGCCAGCAGCAACAATGAGCAGTTCTTC. Its protein is CASSNNEQFF.